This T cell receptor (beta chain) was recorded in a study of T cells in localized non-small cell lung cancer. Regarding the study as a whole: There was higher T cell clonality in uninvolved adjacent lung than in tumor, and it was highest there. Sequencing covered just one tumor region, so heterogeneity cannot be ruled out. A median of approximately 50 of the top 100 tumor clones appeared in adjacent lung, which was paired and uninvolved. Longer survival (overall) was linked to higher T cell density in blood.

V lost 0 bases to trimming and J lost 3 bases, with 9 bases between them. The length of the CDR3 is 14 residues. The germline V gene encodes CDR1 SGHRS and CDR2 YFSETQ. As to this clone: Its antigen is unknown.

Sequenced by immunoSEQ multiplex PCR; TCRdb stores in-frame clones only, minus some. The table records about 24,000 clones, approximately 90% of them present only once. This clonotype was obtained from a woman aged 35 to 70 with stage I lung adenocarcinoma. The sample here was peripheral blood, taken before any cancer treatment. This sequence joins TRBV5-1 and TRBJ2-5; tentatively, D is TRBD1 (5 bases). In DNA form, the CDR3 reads TGCGCCAGCAGCTTGGGCAGGGCAGAAGAGACCCAGTACTTC. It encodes CASSLGRAEETQYF.